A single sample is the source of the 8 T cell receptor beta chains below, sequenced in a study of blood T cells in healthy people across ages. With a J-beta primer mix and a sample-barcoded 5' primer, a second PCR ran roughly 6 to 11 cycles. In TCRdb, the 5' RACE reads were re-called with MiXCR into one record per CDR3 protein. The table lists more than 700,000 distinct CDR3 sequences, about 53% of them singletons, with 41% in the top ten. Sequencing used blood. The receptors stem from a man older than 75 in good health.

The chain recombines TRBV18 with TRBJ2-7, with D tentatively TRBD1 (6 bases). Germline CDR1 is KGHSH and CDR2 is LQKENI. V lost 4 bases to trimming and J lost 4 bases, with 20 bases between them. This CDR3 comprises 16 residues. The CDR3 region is CASSQSQARDIYEQYF. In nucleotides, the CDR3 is TGTGCCAGCTCACAGTCACAGGCACGGGACATATACGAGCAGTACTTC.

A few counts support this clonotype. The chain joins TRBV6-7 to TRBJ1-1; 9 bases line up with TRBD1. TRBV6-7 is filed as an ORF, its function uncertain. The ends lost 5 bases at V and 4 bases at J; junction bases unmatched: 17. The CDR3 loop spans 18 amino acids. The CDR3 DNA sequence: TGTGCCAGCAGTCCCTTCCCGAGGGACAGGGTAAAGAGCACTGAAGCTTTCTTT. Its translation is CASSPFPRDRVKSTEAFF.

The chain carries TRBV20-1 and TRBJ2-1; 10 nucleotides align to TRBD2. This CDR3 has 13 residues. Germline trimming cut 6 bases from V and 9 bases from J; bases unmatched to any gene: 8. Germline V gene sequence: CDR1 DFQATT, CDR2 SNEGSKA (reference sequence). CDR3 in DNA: TGCAGTGCCGAGCGGGAGGGCCGCGCTGAGCAGTTCTTC. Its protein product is CSAEREGRAEQFF.

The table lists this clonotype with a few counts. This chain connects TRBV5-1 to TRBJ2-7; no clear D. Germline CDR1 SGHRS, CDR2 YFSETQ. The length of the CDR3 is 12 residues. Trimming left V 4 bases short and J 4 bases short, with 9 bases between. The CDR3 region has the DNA TGCGCCAGCAGCCTCTACCCTTACGAGCAGTACTTC. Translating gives CASSLYPYEQYF. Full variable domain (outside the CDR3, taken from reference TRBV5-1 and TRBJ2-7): KAGVTQTPRYLIKTRGQQVTLSCSPISGHRSVSWYQQTPGQGLQFLFEYFSETQRNKGNFPGRFSGRQFSNSRSEMNVSTLELGDSALYLCASSLYPYEQYFGPGTRLTVT.

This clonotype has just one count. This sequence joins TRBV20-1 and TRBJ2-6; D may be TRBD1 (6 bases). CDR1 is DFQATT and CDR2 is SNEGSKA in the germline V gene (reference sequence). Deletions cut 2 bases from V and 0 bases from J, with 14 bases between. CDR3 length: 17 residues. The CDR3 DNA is TGCAGTGCTAGAAAACAGGGTCTGACCTCTGGGGCCAACGTCCTGACTTTC. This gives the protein CSARKQGLTSGANVLTF.

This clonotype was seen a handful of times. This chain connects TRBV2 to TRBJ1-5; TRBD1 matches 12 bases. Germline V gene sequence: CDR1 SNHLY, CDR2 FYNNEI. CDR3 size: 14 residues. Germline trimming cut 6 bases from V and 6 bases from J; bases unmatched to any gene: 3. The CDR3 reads CASRGTGGRQPQHF. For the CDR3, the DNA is TGTGCCAGCAGGGGGACAGGGGGCCGTCAGCCCCAGCATTTT.

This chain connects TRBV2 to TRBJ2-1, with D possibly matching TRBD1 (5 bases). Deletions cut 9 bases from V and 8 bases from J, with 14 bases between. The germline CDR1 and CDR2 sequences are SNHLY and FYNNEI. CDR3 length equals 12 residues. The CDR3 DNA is TGTGCCAGTTCAGGGTTGGTCCATGAGCAGTTCTTC. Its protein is CASSGLVHEQFF.

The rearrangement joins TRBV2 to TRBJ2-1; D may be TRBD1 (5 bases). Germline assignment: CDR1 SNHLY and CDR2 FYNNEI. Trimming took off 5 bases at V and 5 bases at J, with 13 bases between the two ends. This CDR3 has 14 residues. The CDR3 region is CASSFETANNEQFF. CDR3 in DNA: TGTGCCAGCAGTTTTGAGACAGCCAACAATGAGCAGTTCTTC.